A single TCR beta chain is shown here with its context. Its specificity is not known. The data were taken from a study of CD8 T cells in acute hepatitis C reinfection. Study-level results: NS3-1073 specific repertoires were highly diverse across all groups. TRBV04 and TRBV06 were preferentially used in all groups, not explained by naive pool overrepresentation. Only TCRbeta was bulk sequenced, so alphabeta pairing is unknown.

This sample's time point: naive CD8 control sorted from an acute-time-point sample. Montreal Hepatitis C Cohort donors who inject drugs were seen every 3 months. The germline V gene encodes CDR1 MDHEN and CDR2 SYDVKM. The length of the CDR3 is 13 residues. Trimming left V 3 bases short and J 5 bases short, with 9 bases between. TCRdb keeps only in-frame clones here, not all; method: immunoSEQ multiplex PCR. The repertoire holds approximately 40,000 clones, with approximately 85% as singletons. Sequencing was performed on naive CD8+ T cells from PBMCs. The V call is TRBV28, the J call TRBJ2-3, with D perhaps TRBD1 or TRBD2 (5 bases each). This sequence was found in a woman younger than 35 who spontaneously cleared hepatitis C infection. The CDR3 region has the DNA TGTGCCAGCAGTTTTGGGGGAGTAGATACGCAGTATTTT. The encoded protein is CASSFGGVDTQYF.